This T cell receptor beta chain stems from a study of blood T cell repertoires in COVID-19 (dated by TCRdb to the early 2020s). Background for the entire study: Collaborator samples came from the United States, Italy and Spain and covered acute and convalescent phases of COVID-19. The material from the prospective study consisted of cDNA or gDNA derived from T cells, B-cell-depleted T cells, or PBMCs. The dataset comprised deeply sampled blood TCRbeta repertoires from subjects exposed to, actively infected with, or recovered from COVID-19. A freely available public database, intended as a resource for researchers studying the immune response to SARS-CoV-2, is where the repertoires were released. The samples were drawn from the first 160 participants of the ongoing ImmuneRACE study and from 1,254 subjects provided by 6 global collaborators. Sample metadata almost always included a de-identified subject ID, COVID-19 status, age in years and sex. Where available, HLA class I and class II types were obtained from metadata supplied by the sample provider rather than from assay-based typing. What the authors observed across the whole study: How much clinical and demographic metadata was included differed by source and by participant, and the metadata was provided uncurated.

Another Seattle source contributed samples from volunteer blood donors who had recovered from COVID-19. Whole blood was collected in K2EDTA tubes by collaborating institutions according to the institutions' own protocols. Collaborator samples were shipped for TCRbeta analysis as frozen whole blood, isolated PBMCs, or DNA extracted from either sample type. TCRbeta CDR3 regions were amplified from genomic DNA by means of the immunoSEQ Assay, a bias-controlled multiplex PCR. Turning to the authors' computational methods: Within the assay, amplification of reference gene primers was used to estimate how many nucleated cells each sample contained. To quantify the absolute abundance of each unique TCRbeta CDR3 rearrangement, sequence reads were collapsed and filtered. For each sample, productive Simpson clonality was calculated as the square root of Simpson's diversity index over productive rearrangements. In TCRdb, the immuneACCESS table is reduced to in-frame sequences with V and J assigned. These tables do not hold every clone; where another copy was compared, an unresolved V gene accounts for under half, and the others remain unexplained. V, J and clone size are taken as reported in that table, and D and trimming were inferred from the DNA itself. Present in this sample are about 270,000 clones, about 89% of which were seen just once. Around a tenth of the sample is in the top ten clones.

Comment on this clone: It has no known antigen specificity. No qualities accompany the bases; no much larger clone lies one base away.

V sheds 6 bases and J sheds 7 bases, leaving 20 bases between their ends. CDR1 and CDR2 are read off the germline V gene as SGHTA and FQGNSA. The cysteine opens and the phenylalanine closes a CDR3 of 15 amino acids. CDR3 DNA only is kept here, 45 bases in frame from base 1. This receptor chain uses TRBV7-2 and TRBJ2-3, with the D gene uncertain. Source material: peripheral blood. The origin of this receptor is a man in his forties or fifties who had recovered from COVID-19. The sequence in DNA is TGTGCCAGCAGTTTACCGAGAGGCCTCTCACATACGCAGTATTTT. The encoded protein is CASSLPRGLSHTQYF.